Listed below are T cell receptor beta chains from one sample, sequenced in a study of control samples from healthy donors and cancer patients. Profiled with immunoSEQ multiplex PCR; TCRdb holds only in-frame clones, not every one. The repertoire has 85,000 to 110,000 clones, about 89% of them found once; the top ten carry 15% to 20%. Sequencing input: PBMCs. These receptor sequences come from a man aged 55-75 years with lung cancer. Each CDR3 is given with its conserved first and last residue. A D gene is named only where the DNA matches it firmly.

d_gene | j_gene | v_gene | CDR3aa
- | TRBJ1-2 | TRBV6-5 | CASSWSSGYTF
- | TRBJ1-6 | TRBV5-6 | CASSFWGAAYNSPLHF
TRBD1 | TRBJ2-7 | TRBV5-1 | CASSPHGDREYEQYF
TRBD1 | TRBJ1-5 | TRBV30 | CAWRGTGGNQPQHF
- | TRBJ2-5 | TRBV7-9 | CASRGQAGQETQYF
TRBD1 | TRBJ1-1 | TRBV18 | CASSRETGSTEAFF
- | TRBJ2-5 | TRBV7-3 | CASSLEDGKTQYF
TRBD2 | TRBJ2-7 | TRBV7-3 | CASSLLAGDYEQYF
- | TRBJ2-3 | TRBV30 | CAYLRTLGTDTQYF
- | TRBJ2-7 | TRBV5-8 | CASSLNYEQYF
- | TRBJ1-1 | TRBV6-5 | CASSSRRLGENTEAFF
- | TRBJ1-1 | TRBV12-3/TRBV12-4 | CASSFIMNTEAFF
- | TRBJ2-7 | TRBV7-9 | CASSPGGRPDYEQYF
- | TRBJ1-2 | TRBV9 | CASSATGRNYGYTF
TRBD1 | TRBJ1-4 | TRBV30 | CACRTGFATNEKLFF
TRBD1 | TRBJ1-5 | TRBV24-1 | CATSEQGSKPQHF
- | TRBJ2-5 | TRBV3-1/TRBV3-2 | CASNPGRGKSQETQYF
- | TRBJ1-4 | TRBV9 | CASSVRILRGEKLFF
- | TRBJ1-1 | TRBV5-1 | CASSLVATRDTEAFF
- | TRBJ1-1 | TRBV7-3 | CASSLTAGENTEAFF
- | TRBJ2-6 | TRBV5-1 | CASGAQSSGANVLTF
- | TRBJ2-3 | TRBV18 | CASSPRQGGRDTQYF
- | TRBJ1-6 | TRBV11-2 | CASSDSIQGINSPLHF
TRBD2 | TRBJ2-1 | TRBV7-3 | CASRRTGGNDNEQFF
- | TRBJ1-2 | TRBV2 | CASSAGLYGYTF
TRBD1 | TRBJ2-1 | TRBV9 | CASNCTGTGEFGEQFF
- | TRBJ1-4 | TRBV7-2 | CASSSRAGNEKLFF
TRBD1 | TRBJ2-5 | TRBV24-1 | CATSMGQGLRYFQETQYF
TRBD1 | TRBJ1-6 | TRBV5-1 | CASSPTGRDSPLHF
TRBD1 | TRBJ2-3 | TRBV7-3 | CASSLGWRQGLRDTQYF
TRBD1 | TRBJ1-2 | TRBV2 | CASTWDSDYGYTF